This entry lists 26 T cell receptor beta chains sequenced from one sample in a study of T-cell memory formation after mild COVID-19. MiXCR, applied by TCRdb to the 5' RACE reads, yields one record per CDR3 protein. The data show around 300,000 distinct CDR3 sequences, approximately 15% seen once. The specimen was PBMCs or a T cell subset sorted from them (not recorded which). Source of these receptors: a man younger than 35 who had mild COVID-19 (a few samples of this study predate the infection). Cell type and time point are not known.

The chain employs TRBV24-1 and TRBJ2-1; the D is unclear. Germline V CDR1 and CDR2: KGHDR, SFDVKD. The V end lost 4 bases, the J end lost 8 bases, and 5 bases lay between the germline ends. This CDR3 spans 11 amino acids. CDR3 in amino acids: CATSEGYEQFF. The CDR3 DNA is TGTGCCACCAGTGAGGGATATGAGCAGTTCTTC.

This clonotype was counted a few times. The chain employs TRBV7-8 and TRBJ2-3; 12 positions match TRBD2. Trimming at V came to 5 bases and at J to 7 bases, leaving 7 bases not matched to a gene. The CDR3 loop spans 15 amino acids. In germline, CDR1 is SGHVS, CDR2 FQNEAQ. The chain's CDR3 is CASSDRTSGGNTQYF. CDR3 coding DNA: TGTGCCAGCAGCGATCGCACTAGCGGGGGGAATACGCAGTATTTT.

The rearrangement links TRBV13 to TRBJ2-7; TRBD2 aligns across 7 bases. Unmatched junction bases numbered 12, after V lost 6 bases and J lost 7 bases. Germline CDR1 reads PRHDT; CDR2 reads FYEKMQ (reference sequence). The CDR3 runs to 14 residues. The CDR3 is CASREGWASGEQYF. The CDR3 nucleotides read TGTGCCAGCAGGGAGGGTTGGGCTAGCGGAGAGCAGTACTTC.

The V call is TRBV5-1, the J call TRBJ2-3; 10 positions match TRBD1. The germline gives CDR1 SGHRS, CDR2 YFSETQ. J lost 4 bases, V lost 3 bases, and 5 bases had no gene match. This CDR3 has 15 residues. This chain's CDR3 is CASSSGTGAPDTQYF. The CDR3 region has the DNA TGCGCCAGCAGCTCGGGGACAGGGGCCCCAGATACGCAGTATTTT.

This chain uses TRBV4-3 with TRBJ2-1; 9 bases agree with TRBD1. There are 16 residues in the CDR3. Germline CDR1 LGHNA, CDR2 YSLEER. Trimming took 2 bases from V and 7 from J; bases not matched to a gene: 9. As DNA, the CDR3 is TGCGCCAGCAGCCAATTAGTCGGGACAGGGATGAATGAGCAGTTCTTC. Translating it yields CASSQLVGTGMNEQFF.

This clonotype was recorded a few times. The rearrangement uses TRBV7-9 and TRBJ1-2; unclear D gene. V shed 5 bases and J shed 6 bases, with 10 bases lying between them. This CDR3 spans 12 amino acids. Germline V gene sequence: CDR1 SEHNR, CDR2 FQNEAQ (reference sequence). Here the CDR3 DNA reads TGTGCCAGCAGCCCCCCCGCCGATGGCTACACCTTC. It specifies CASSPPADGYTF.

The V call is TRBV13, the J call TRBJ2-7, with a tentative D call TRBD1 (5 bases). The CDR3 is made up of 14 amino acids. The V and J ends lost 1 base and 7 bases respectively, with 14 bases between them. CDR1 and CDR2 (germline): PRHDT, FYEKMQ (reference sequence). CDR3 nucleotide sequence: TGTGCCAGCAGCTTAGCCCTCAGGGTCCTGGAGCAGTACTTC. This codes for CASSLALRVLEQYF.

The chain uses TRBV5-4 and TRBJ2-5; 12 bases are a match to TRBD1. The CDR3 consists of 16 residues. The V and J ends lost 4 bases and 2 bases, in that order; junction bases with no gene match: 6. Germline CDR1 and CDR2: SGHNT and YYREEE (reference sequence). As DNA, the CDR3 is TGTGCCAGCAGCAAAGGGGACAGGGGGCCTCAAGAGACCCAGTACTTC. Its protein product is CASSKGDRGPQETQYF.

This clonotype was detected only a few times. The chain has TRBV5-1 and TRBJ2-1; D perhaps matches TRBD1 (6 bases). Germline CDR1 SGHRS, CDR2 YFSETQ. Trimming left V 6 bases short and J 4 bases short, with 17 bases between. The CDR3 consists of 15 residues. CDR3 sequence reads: CASKTQGPKYNEQFF. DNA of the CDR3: TGCGCCAGCAAAACCCAGGGGCCCAAATACAATGAGCAGTTCTTC.

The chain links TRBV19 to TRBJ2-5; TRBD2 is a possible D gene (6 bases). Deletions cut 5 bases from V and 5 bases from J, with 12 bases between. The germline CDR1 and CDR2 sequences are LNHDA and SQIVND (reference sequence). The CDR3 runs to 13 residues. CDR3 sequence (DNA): TGTGCCAGTAGTTGGACTAATTCGGAGACCCAGTACTTC. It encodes CASSWTNSETQYF.

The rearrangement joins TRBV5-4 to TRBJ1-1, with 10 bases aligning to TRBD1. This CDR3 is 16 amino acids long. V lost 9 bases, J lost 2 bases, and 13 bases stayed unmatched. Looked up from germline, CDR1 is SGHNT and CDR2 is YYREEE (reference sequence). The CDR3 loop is CAMLPGQGTVNTEAFF. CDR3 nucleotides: TGTGCCATGCTGCCGGGACAGGGGACGGTCAACACTGAAGCTTTCTTT.

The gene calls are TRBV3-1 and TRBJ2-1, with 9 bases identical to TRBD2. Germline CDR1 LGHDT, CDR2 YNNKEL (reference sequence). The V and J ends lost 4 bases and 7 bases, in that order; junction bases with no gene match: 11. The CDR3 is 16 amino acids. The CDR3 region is CASSRMGTSRTNEQFF. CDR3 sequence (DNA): TGTGCCAGCAGCCGAATGGGGACTAGCCGCACAAATGAGCAGTTCTTC.

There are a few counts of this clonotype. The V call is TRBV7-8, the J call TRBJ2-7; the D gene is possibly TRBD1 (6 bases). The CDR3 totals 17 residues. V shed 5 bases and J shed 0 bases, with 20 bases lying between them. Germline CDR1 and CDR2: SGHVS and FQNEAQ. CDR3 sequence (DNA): TGTGCCAGCAGCGTAGGGATAACAGGGCTAAGCTCCTACGAGCAGTACTTC. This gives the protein CASSVGITGLSSYEQYF.

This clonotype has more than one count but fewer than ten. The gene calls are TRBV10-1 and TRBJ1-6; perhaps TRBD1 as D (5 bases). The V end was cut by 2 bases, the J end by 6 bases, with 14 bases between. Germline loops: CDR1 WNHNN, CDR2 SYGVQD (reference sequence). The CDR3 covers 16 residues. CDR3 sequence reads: CASSEGQGMGNSPLHF. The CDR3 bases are TGCGCCAGCAGTGAGGGCCAGGGAATGGGTAATTCACCCCTCCACTTT.

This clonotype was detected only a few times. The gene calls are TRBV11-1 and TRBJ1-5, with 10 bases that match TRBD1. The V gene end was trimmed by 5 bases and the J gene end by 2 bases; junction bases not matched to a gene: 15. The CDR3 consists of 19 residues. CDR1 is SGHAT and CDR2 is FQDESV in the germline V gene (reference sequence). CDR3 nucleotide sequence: TGTGCCAGCAGCCGCCCCCGGGACAGGGGTTGTATAGGCAATCAGCCCCAGCATTTT. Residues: CASSRPRDRGCIGNQPQHF.

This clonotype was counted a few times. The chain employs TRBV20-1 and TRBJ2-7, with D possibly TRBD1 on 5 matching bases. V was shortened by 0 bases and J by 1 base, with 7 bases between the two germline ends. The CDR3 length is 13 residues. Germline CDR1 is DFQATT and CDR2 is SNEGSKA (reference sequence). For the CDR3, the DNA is TGCAGTGCTAGAGATTCAGGGTCCTACGAGCAGTACTTC. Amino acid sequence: CSARDSGSYEQYF.

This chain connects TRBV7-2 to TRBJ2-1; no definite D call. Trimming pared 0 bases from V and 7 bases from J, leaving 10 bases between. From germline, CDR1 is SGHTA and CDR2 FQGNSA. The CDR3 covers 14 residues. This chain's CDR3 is CASSLAGWGNEQFF. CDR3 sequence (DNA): TGTGCCAGCAGCTTAGCGGGATGGGGAAATGAGCAGTTCTTC. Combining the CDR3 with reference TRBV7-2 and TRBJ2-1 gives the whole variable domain GAGVSQSPSNKVTEKGKDVELRCDPISGHTALYWYRQSLGQGLEFLIYFQGNSAPDKSGLPSDRFSAERTGGSVSTLTIQRTQQEDSAVYLCASSLAGWGNEQFFGPGTRLTVL.

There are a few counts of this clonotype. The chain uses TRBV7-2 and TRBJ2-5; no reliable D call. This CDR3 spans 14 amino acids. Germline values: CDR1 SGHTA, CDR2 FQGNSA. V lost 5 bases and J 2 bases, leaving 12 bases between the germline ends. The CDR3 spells CASSLIGLQETQYF. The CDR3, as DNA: TGTGCCAGCAGCCTGATAGGGTTACAAGAGACCCAGTACTTC.

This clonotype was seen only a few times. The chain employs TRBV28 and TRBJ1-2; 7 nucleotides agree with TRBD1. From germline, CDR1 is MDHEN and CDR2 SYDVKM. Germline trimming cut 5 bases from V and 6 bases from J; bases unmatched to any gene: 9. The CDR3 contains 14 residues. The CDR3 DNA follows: TGTGCCAGCAGTATCTACGGGACAGCCCATGGCTACACCTTC. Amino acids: CASSIYGTAHGYTF.

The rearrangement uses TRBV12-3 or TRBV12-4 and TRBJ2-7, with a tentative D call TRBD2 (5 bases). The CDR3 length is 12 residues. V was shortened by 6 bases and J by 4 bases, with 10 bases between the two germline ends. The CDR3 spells CASSFTRYEQYF. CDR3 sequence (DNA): TGTGCCAGCAGCTTTACTAGATACGAGCAGTACTTC.

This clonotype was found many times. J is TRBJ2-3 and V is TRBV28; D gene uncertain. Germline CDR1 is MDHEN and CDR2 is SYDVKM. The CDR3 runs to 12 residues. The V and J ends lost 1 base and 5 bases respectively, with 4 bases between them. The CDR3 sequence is CASSLFQDTQYF. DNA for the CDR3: TGTGCCAGCAGTTTATTCCAAGATACGCAGTATTTT.

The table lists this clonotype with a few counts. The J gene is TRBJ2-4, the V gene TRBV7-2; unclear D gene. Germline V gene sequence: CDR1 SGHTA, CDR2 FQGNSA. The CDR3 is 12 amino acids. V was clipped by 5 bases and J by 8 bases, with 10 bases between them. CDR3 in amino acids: CASSPVGDIQYF. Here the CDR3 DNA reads TGTGCCAGCAGCCCGGTTGGGGACATTCAGTACTTC.

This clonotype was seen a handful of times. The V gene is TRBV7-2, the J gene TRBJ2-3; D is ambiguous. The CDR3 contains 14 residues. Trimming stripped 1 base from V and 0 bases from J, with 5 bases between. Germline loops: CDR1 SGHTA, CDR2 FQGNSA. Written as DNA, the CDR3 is TGTGCCAGCAGCTTAGTTATTAGCACAGATACGCAGTATTTT. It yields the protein CASSLVISTDTQYF.

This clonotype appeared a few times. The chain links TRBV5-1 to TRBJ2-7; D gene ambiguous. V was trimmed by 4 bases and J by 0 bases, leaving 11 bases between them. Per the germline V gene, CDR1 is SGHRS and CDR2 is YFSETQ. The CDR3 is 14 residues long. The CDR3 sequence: CASSRMTTSYEQYF. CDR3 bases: TGCGCCAGCAGCCGGATGACAACCTCCTACGAGCAGTACTTC. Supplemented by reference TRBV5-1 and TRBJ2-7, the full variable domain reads KAGVTQTPRYLIKTRGQQVTLSCSPISGHRSVSWYQQTPGQGLQFLFEYFSETQRNKGNFPGRFSGRQFSNSRSEMNVSTLELGDSALYLCASSRMTTSYEQYFGPGTRLTVT.

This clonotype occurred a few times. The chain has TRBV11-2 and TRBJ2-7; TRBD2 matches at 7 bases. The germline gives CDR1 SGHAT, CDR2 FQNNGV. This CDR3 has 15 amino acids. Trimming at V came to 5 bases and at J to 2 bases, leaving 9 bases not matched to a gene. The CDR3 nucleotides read TGTGCCAGCAGCCCCGGGAGGATGGGGGCCTACGAGCAGTACTTC. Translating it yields CASSPGRMGAYEQYF. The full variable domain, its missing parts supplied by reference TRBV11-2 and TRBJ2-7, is EAGVAQSPRYKIIEKRQSVAFWCNPISGHATLYWYQQILGQGPKLLIQFQNNGVVDDSQLPKDRFSAERLKGVDSTLKIQPAKLEDSAVYLCASSPGRMGAYEQYFGPGTRLTVT.

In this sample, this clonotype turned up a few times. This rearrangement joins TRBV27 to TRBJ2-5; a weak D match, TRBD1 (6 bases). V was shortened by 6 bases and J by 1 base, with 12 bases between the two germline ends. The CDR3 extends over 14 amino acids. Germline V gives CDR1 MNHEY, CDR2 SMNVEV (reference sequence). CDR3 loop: CASRMWGPQETQYF. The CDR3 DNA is TGTGCCAGCAGGATGTGGGGGCCCCAAGAGACCCAGTACTTC.